This T cell receptor beta chain originates from a study of identical twins. Germline CDR1 SGHAT, CDR2 FQNNGV. V dropped 6 bases and J dropped 0 bases, with 9 bases sitting between them. CDR3 length: 13 residues. A universal primer binding site was introduced by template switching. The final cDNA contained unique molecular identifiers. MiXCR, applied by TCRdb to the 5' RACE reads, yields one record per CDR3 protein. The sample shows roughly 1,500,000 distinct CDR3 sequences, under 35% of them seen only once. As regards this clonotype: The target antigen is unknown.

General study points: Some out-of-frame alpha sequences were shared by twins, and these showed excess low generation probability. Whereas memory repertoires showed no such difference, abundant cord blood beta clonotypes carried fewer insertions.

The source is a newborn girl in good health. Sequencing input: cord blood. This chain joins TRBV11-2 and TRBJ2-7; D not certain. CDR3 in DNA: TGTGCCAGCAGGAGGTGGACCTCCTACGAGCAGTACTTC. This gives the protein CASRRWTSYEQYF.